This T cell receptor (beta chain) is drawn from a study of cytomegalovirus exposure and HLA in healthy donors. Whole-study context: Roughly 180 million T cells yielded 100 million or so unique TCR beta sequences, as an earlier analysis found. Researchers found that roughly 80% of fewer than 450 genotyped donors fell within the Caucasian-associated ancestry cluster.

The PCR was carried out with 60 Vbeta primers and 13 Jbeta primers. TCRdb's table, derived via immunoSEQ multiplex PCR, lists solely in-frame clones and lacks some. Of over 150,000 clones listed, roughly 80% are singletons. This clone was detected a few times. Its antigen remains unknown. Germline CDR1 SGHRS, CDR2 YFSETQ. The CDR3 covers 16 residues. The junction had 12 bases not matched to a gene; V was cut back by 5 bases and J by 3 bases. Study results and caveats: The productive fraction for most TCR beta V segments was about 90% or about 30% in an earlier analysis. Cytomegalovirus association was listed for under 200 TCR beta chains.

This rearrangement joins TRBV5-1 to TRBJ2-7; 9 positions agree with TRBD1. The sample comprised PBMCs. This receptor was identified in a male donor in good health and CMV-seronegative. The CDR3 nucleotides read TGCGCCAGCAGTACAAAGAGGGACAGGGCGGACTACGAGCAGTACTTC. Translating it yields CASSTKRDRADYEQYF.